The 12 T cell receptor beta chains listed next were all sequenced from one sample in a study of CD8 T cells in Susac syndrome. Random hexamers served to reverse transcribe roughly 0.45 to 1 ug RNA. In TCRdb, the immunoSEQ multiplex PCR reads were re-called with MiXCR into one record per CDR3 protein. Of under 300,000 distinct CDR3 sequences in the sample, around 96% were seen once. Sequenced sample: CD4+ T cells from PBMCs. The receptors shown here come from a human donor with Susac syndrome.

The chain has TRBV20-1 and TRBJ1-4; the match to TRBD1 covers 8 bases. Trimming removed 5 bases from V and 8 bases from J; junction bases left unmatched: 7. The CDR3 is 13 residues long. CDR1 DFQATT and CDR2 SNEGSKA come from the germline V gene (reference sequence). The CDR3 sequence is CSARTGQREKLFF. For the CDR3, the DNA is TGCAGTGCTCGGACAGGGCAACGGGAAAAACTGTTTTTT.

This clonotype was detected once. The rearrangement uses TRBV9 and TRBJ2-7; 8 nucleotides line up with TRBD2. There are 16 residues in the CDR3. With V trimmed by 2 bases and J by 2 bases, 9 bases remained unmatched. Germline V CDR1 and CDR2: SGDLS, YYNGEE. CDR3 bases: TGTGCCAGCAGCGTCGCCCCCGGGGGGGTGGCCTACGAGCAGTACTTC. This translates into CASSVAPGGVAYEQYF.

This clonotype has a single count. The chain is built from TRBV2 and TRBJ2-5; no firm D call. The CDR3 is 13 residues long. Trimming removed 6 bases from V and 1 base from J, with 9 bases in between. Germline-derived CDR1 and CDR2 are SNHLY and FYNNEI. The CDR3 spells CASRLERQETQYF. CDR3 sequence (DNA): TGTGCCAGCAGGCTCGAGCGCCAAGAGACCCAGTACTTC.

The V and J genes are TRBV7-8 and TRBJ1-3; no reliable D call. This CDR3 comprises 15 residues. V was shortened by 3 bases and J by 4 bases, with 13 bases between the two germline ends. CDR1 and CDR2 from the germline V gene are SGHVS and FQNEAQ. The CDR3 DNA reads TGTGCCAGCAGCTTCGTCCGGGGTGAGGGAAACACCATATATTTT. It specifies CASSFVRGEGNTIYF.

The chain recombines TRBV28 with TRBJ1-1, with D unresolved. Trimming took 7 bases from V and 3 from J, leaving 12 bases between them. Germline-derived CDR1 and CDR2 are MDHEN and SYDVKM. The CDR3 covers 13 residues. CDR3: CASNPNGYTEAFF. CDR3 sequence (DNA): TGTGCCAGCAACCCGAACGGGTACACTGAAGCTTTCTTT.

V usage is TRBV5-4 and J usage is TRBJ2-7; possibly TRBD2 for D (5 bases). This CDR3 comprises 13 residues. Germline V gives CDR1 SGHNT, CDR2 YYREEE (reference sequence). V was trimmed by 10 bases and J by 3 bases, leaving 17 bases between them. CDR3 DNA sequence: TGTGCCTGGACTGATAGGACCAACTACGAGCAGTACTTC. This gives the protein CAWTDRTNYEQYF.

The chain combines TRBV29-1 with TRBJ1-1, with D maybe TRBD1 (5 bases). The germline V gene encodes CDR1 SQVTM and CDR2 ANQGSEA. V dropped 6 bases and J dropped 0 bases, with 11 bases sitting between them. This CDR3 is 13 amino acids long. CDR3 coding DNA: TGCAGCGTCTGCAGGGTAATGAACACTGAAGCTTTCTTT. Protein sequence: CSVCRVMNTEAFF.

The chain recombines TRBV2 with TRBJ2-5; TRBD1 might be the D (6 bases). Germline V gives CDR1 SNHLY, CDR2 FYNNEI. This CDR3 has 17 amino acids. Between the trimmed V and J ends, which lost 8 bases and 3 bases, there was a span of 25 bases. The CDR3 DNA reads TGTGCCAGCTACTCATGGCAGGGACACCCATCCGAAGAGACCCAGTACTTC. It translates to CASYSWQGHPSEETQYF.

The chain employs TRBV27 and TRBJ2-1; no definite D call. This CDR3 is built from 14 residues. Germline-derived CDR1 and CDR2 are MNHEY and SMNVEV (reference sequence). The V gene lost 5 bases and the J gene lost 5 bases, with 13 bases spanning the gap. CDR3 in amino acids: CASSPRTRDNEQFF. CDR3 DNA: TGTGCCAGCAGTCCCCGGACCAGAGACAATGAGCAGTTCTTC.

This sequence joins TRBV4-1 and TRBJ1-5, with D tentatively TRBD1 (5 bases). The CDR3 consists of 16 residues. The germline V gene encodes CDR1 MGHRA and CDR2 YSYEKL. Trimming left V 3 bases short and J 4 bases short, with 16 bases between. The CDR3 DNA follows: TGCGCCAGCAGCCACGGAGGCCTGGACACAAATCAGCCCCAGCATTTT. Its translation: CASSHGGLDTNQPQHF.

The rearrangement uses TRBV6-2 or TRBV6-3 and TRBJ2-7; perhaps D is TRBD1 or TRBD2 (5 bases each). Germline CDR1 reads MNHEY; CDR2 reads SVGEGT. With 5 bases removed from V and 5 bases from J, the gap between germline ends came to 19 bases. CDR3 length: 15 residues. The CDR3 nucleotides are TGTGCCAGCAGTACCTCGGGACCCTCGGTGGACGAGCAGTACTTC. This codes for CASSTSGPSVDEQYF.

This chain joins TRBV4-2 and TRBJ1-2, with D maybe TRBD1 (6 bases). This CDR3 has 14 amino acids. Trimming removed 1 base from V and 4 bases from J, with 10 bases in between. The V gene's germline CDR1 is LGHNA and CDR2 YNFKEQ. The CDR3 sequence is CASSQGWDIYGYTF. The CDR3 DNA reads TGTGCCAGCAGCCAAGGCTGGGACATCTATGGCTACACCTTC.